The T cell receptor beta chain under discussion was sequenced for a study of patients and donors after allogeneic stem cell transplantation. Between the trimmed V and J ends, which lost 4 bases and 0 bases, there was a span of 16 bases. CDR1 is MNHEY, CDR2 SMNVEV, per germline (reference sequence). This CDR3 is 17 amino acids long. Each CDR3 protein is one row after TCRdb ran MiXCR on the RT-PCR reads. The table lists around 9,900 distinct CDR3 sequences, approximately 6.3% of them singletons, with 20% to 30% in the top ten. This clonotype came up many times. Source material: blood, either unsorted or a sorted T cell fraction (not recorded which). The genes are TRBV27 and TRBJ1-5, with TRBD1 as a possible D gene (5 bases). The receptor was isolated from a human donor who was either an allogeneic HSCT recipient or a stem cell or donor lymphocyte infusion donor (not recorded which). It is not recorded whose cells these are; they may come from a transplant donor. The CDR3 is CASSWGRGEFSNQPQHF. CDR3 bases: TGTGCCAGCAGTTGGGGTAGGGGAGAATTTAGCAATCAGCCCCAGCATTTT.